The clone carrying this T cell receptor (beta chain) was observed a single time. This record belongs to a study of blood T cell repertoires in COVID-19. Measured with immunoSEQ multiplex PCR; TCRdb has only the in-frame clones, and not every one. This sample carries under 400,000 clones, about 87% of them seen once, and the ten largest clones take roughly 2%. The J segment lost 2 bases and the V segment lost 3 bases, leaving 3 bases of the junction unmatched. This CDR3 is built from 14 residues. Germline loops: CDR1 MNHEY, CDR2 SMNVEV (reference sequence). The sequence was obtained from a man aged 35 to 55 in a cohort exposed to, infected with or recovered from COVID-19 (not recorded which). Material: PBMCs or T cells enriched from blood (not recorded which). V gene TRBV27 combines with J gene TRBJ2-5; the match to TRBD2 covers 7 bases. CDR3 residues: CASSFSGAQETQYF. The CDR3 bases are TGTGCCAGCAGTTTCAGCGGGGCTCAAGAGACCCAGTACTTC.